Each of the 23 T cell receptor beta chains below was sequenced from the same sample in a study of PD-1 blockade in classical Hodgkin lymphoma. Relapses following autologous stem cell transplantation were seen in all patients, with brentuximab vedotin exposure varying. Sequenced by immunoSEQ multiplex PCR; TCRdb stores in-frame clones only, minus some. In the table there are over 11,000 clones, around 82% of which are singletons. Specimen: peripheral blood mononuclear cells (PBMCs), collected before the second cycle of nivolumab. The receptors were sampled from a human donor with classical Hodgkin lymphoma.

The rearrangement links TRBV5-1 to TRBJ1-6; 7 positions match TRBD1. In germline, CDR1 is SGHRS, CDR2 YFSETQ. After removal of 4 bases from V and 7 bases from J, the junction contained 5 bases not matched to a gene. This CDR3 has 14 amino acids. This chain's CDR3 is CASSRTGLNSPLHF. As DNA, the CDR3 is TGCGCCAGCAGCCGGACAGGCCTAAATTCACCCCTCCACTTT.

The genes are TRBV12-5 and TRBJ2-1; 8 nucleotides align to TRBD2. V trimming: 5 bases; J trimming: 9 bases; junction bases outside the gene matches: 9. The CDR3 runs to 14 residues. Germline V gene lookup returns CDR1 LGHNT and CDR2 FRNRAP. The CDR3 sequence: CASGHHGGAGEQFF. The CDR3 nucleotides read TGTGCTAGTGGTCACCACGGGGGGGCGGGTGAGCAGTTCTTC.

The chain couples TRBV7-9 to TRBJ2-2; D is unclear. V was clipped by 5 bases and J by 8 bases, with 6 bases between them. Germline lookup yields CDR1 SEHNR and CDR2 FQNEAQ (reference sequence). The CDR3 extends over 11 amino acids. The CDR3 coding sequence is TGTGCCAGCAGCGCTTATGGGGAGCTGTTTTTT. Translated, it gives CASSAYGELFF.

The DNA for the CDR3 is TGTGCCAGCAGCTTAGATACGGAGACCCAGTACTTC. The encoded protein is CASSLDTETQYF. This chain links TRBV7-2 with TRBJ2-5; the D is unclear. Germline CDR1 SGHTA, CDR2 FQGNSA. The CDR3 covers 12 residues. V shed 1 base and J shed 5 bases, with 5 bases lying between them.

The rearrangement uses TRBV10-1 and TRBJ1-2; 7 bases align to TRBD1. The CDR3 has 14 residues. From germline, CDR1 is WNHNN and CDR2 SYGVQD (reference sequence). V lost 5 bases to trimming and J lost 4 bases; unmatched junction nucleotides: 7. In nucleotides, the CDR3 is TGCGCCAGCAGTCCGGGACAGCTTCCCTATGGCTACACCTTC. Protein sequence: CASSPGQLPYGYTF.

This clone was detected a few times. The rearrangement joins TRBV5-3 to TRBJ1-6, with a tentative D call TRBD1 (5 bases). TRBV5-3 counts as an open reading frame of uncertain function. The CDR3 runs 17 residues. The V end was cut by 3 bases, the J end by 0 bases, with 13 bases between. This chain's CDR3 is CARSSPDTSSYNSPLHF. The CDR3, as DNA: TGTGCCAGAAGCTCCCCGGACACCAGCTCCTATAATTCACCCCTCCACTTT.

This sequence joins TRBV9 and TRBJ1-2, with D unclear. The CDR3 extends over 15 amino acids. V lost 5 bases and J lost 0, with 14 bases in between. The germline V gene encodes CDR1 SGDLS and CDR2 YYNGEE. CDR3: CASRGGGMANYGYTF. DNA for the CDR3: TGTGCCAGCAGGGGCGGAGGAATGGCTAACTATGGCTACACCTTC.

The chain has TRBV9 and TRBJ2-5; D is perhaps TRBD1 (6 bases). The V and J ends lost 3 bases and 4 bases respectively, with 19 bases between them. The CDR3 extends over 16 amino acids. CDR1 is SGDLS, CDR2 YYNGEE, per germline. CDR3 region: CASSAGPQGWIETQYF. The DNA of the CDR3 is TGTGCCAGCAGCGCCGGGCCACAGGGTTGGATAGAGACCCAGTACTTC. The complete variable domain, with remaining parts taken from reference TRBV9 and TRBJ2-5, reads DSGVTQTPKHLITATGQRVTLRCSPRSGDLSVYWYQQSLDQGLQFLIQYYNGEERAKGNILERFSAQQFPDLHSELNLSSLELGDSALYFCASSAGPQGWIETQYFGPGTRLLVL.

The V call is TRBV19, the J call TRBJ1-5, with TRBD1 matching 8 bases. Germline lookup yields CDR1 LNHDA and CDR2 SQIVND (reference sequence). The trim removed 0 bases at V and 6 bases at J, leaving 4 bases unmatched. CDR3 size: 15 residues. CDR3 protein: CASSIDWDRFQPQHF. The CDR3 bases are TGTGCCAGTAGTATAGATTGGGACAGGTTTCAGCCCCAGCATTTT.

The V and J genes are TRBV6-5 and TRBJ2-7; 9 bases are a match to TRBD2. Germline CDR1 MNHEY, CDR2 SVGAGI. The V and J ends lost 6 bases and 2 bases, in that order; junction bases with no gene match: 8. The CDR3 extends over 15 amino acids. CDR3 sequence (DNA): TGTGCCAGCAGCACGCCGACTAGCGGAACCTACGAGCAGTACTTC. Protein sequence: CASSTPTSGTYEQYF.

The chain is built from TRBV5-1 and TRBJ1-6; possibly TRBD1 for D (6 bases). Germline CDR1 is SGHRS and CDR2 is YFSETQ. V lost 7 bases, J lost 0 bases, and 8 bases lay in between. CDR3 length equals 14 residues. The CDR3 reads CASQGSSYNSPLHF. The CDR3 DNA reads TGCGCCAGCCAGGGGAGCTCCTATAATTCACCCCTCCACTTT.

The chain couples TRBV18 to TRBJ1-6; D might be TRBD1 (6 bases). Germline CDR1 KGHSH, CDR2 LQKENI. The germline V and J ends were trimmed by 11 bases and 8 bases, with 13 bases remaining between them. There are 12 residues in the CDR3. As DNA, the CDR3 is TGTGCCGCGGGGGCCGATTATTCACCCCTCCACTTT. As protein: CAAGADYSPLHF.

This clone has more than one count but fewer than ten. The DNA for the CDR3 is TGTGCCAGCAGCCTGGCAGGGGCTACCTACGAGCAGTACTTC. Encoded protein: CASSLAGATYEQYF. J is TRBJ2-7 and V is TRBV11-2, with a tentative D call TRBD1 (6 bases). V was shortened by 5 bases and J by 2 bases, with 13 bases between the two germline ends. Germline-derived CDR1 and CDR2 are SGHAT and FQNNGV. There are 14 residues in the CDR3.

The rearrangement links TRBV2 to TRBJ1-2, with no clear D. The CDR3 runs 13 residues. Germline V gene lookup returns CDR1 SNHLY and CDR2 FYNNEI. V lost 2 bases and J 4 bases, leaving 8 bases between the germline ends. CDR3 in DNA: TGTGCCAGCAGTGAACAGGTTGGCTATGGCTACACCTTC. It is translated as CASSEQVGYGYTF. Drawing the rest from reference TRBV2 and TRBJ1-2, the complete variable domain is EPEVTQTPSHQVTQMGQEVILRCVPISNHLYFYWYRQILGQKVEFLVSFYNNEISEKSEIFDDQFSVERPDGSNFTLKIRSTKLEDSAMYFCASSEQVGYGYTFGSGTRLTVV.

This clone was found a few times. The chain is built from TRBV29-1 and TRBJ2-7; D is undetermined. The CDR3 sequence is 11 residues long. The ends were cut back, 3 bases at V and 6 bases at J, with 9 bases in the middle. Germline CDR1 and CDR2: SQVTM and ANQGSEA. DNA of the CDR3: TGCAGCGTTGATAGTGGATCCGAGCAGTACTTC. It is translated as CSVDSGSEQYF.

V is TRBV27 and J is TRBJ1-2; the D gene is possibly TRBD1 (5 bases). Trimming took 0 bases from V and 6 from J, leaving 11 bases between them. Germline CDR1 is MNHEY and CDR2 is SMNVEV (reference sequence). This CDR3 has 14 residues. The CDR3 protein is CASSLSFGTHGYTF. Written as DNA, the CDR3 is TGTGCCAGCAGTTTATCTTTTGGGACCCATGGCTACACCTTC.

The V call is TRBV9, the J call TRBJ2-3; a possible D gene is TRBD1 (6 bases). V gave up 3 bases and J gave up 2 bases, with 19 bases separating them. The CDR3 contains 17 residues. Germline assignment: CDR1 SGDLS and CDR2 YYNGEE. The CDR3 protein is CASSATGQLQDTDTQYF. In DNA form, the CDR3 reads TGTGCCAGCAGCGCTACCGGACAGCTTCAGGACACAGATACGCAGTATTTT.

Written as DNA, the CDR3 is TGTGCCAGCAGCCCAAGACTTGGAGGTACGCAGTATTTT. Encoded protein: CASSPRLGGTQYF. The chain uses TRBV4-2 and TRBJ2-3; TRBD2 might be the D (5 bases). This CDR3 contains 13 residues. Per the germline V gene, CDR1 is LGHNA and CDR2 is YNFKEQ. V lost 4 bases and J lost 8, with 13 bases in between.

This chain joins TRBV2 and TRBJ1-2; perhaps TRBD1 as D (5 bases). V lost 8 bases, J lost 8 bases, and 24 bases lay in between. The CDR3 sequence is 15 residues long. CDR1 is SNHLY, CDR2 FYNNEI, per germline. The CDR3 protein is CASALRSGSRGGYTF. In DNA form, the CDR3 reads TGTGCCAGCGCCTTAAGGTCAGGGTCAAGAGGGGGCTACACCTTC.

The chain couples TRBV30 to TRBJ1-2; 9 bases are a match to TRBD1. The CDR3 totals 14 residues. V was pared by 3 bases and J by 2 bases, with 4 bases of the junction left unmatched. Germline assignment: CDR1 GTSNPN and CDR2 SVGIG (reference sequence). DNA of the CDR3: TGTGCCTGGAGGGGACAGGGCTGGAACTATGGCTACACCTTC. It yields the protein CAWRGQGWNYGYTF.

This clone was recorded once. V gene TRBV5-1 combines with J gene TRBJ2-5; TRBD2 matches 8 bases. From germline, CDR1 is SGHRS and CDR2 YFSETQ. Trimming removed 2 bases from V and 1 base from J; junction bases left unmatched: 1. CDR3 length: 14 amino acids. The CDR3 reads CASSFGGAQETQYF. The CDR3 region has the DNA TGCGCCAGCAGCTTCGGGGGGGCCCAAGAGACCCAGTACTTC.

The V call is TRBV5-8, the J call TRBJ2-3, with TRBD2 identical over 10 bases. The CDR3 is made up of 15 amino acids. With V trimmed by 2 bases and J by 1 base, 1 base remained unmatched. From germline, CDR1 is SGHTS and CDR2 YDEGEE. The CDR3 spells CASSLGLAGTDTQYF. CDR3 bases: TGTGCCAGCAGCTTAGGACTAGCGGGCACAGATACGCAGTATTTT.

The chain is built from TRBV10-3 and TRBJ1-2; TRBD1 aligns across 11 bases. The germline V gene encodes CDR1 ENHRY and CDR2 SYGVKD. V lost 9 bases, J lost 3 bases, and 3 bases stayed unmatched. The CDR3 is 13 amino acids. In DNA form, the CDR3 reads TGTGCCATGAAGGGACAGGGGGACTATGGCTACACCTTC. Protein sequence: CAMKGQGDYGYTF.